This entry lists 13 T cell receptor beta chains sequenced from one sample in a study of T cell responses to AZD1222 COVID-19 vaccine. Using immunoSEQ multiplex PCR, the repertoire was profiled, and TCRdb retains in-frame clones only, with some absent. Of 95,000 to 100,000 clones listed, roughly 90% are singletons. Sequenced material: peripheral blood, taken on day 0 of AZD1222 vaccination. These TCRs come from an adult in good health.

The chain links TRBV6-5 to TRBJ2-7; D not certain. The V gene's germline CDR1 is MNHEY and CDR2 SVGAGI. There are 14 residues in the CDR3. Trimming cost V 6 bases and J 3 bases, with 15 bases left between them. The CDR3 loop reads CASSPWVVGYEQYF. CDR3 nucleotides: TGTGCCAGCAGCCCCTGGGTAGTGGGCTACGAGCAGTACTTC.

This chain links TRBV5-1 with TRBJ2-7, with D possibly called TRBD1 or TRBD2 (5 bases each). V shed 7 bases and J shed 1 base, with 15 bases lying between them. This CDR3 contains 14 residues. The germline gives CDR1 SGHRS, CDR2 YFSETQ. In DNA form, the CDR3 reads TGCGCCAGCTCGCCGGCCGGGACGTCCTACGAGCAGTACTTC. It codes for CASSPAGTSYEQYF.

The chain carries TRBV25-1 and TRBJ1-2; no clear D. Deletions cut 4 bases from V and 7 bases from J, with 10 bases between. This CDR3 region has 12 residues. The germline V gene has CDR1 MGHDK and CDR2 SYGVNS. This chain's CDR3 is CASSADYGGYTF. The CDR3 DNA follows: TGTGCCAGCAGTGCCGACTACGGTGGCTACACCTTC.

The chain employs TRBV5-1 and TRBJ1-4; no definite D call. V gave up 0 bases and J gave up 5 bases, with 5 bases separating them. CDR1 and CDR2 (germline): SGHRS, YFSETQ. CDR3 length equals 13 residues. This chain's CDR3 is CASSLEENEKLFF. The CDR3 DNA follows: TGCGCCAGCAGCTTGGAAGAAAATGAAAAACTGTTTTTT.

Only a few counts were recorded for this clone. This chain links TRBV19 with TRBJ2-2, with TRBD2 as a possible D gene (5 bases). The CDR3 is made up of 14 amino acids. V lost 5 bases and J 3 bases, leaving 10 bases between the germline ends. Looked up from germline, CDR1 is LNHDA and CDR2 is SQIVND (reference sequence). CDR3: CASSWERHTGELFF. CDR3 sequence (DNA): TGTGCCAGTAGTTGGGAGCGTCACACCGGGGAGCTGTTTTTT.

This sequence joins TRBV28 and TRBJ1-5, with unresolved D. The CDR3 has 15 residues. The germline V gene encodes CDR1 MDHEN and CDR2 SYDVKM. Trimming cost V 2 bases and J 1 base, with 9 bases left between them. The CDR3 coding sequence is TGTGCCAGCAGTTTACGCTGGGTAAGCAATCAGCCCCAGCATTTT. Protein product: CASSLRWVSNQPQHF.

This chain joins TRBV2 and TRBJ1-1; weak D call: TRBD1 (6 bases). Germline CDR1 and CDR2: SNHLY and FYNNEI. The V gene lost 6 bases and the J gene lost 2 bases, with 10 bases spanning the gap. The CDR3 totals 13 residues. CDR3 bases: TGTGCCAGCAGCGAGGACAGTAACACTGAAGCTTTCTTT. It codes for CASSEDSNTEAFF.

The chain uses TRBV4-2 and TRBJ2-7, with 7 nucleotides matching TRBD2. CDR3 size: 13 residues. CDR1 and CDR2 from the germline V gene are LGHNA and YNFKEQ. J lost 6 bases, V lost 6 bases, and 8 bases had no gene match. CDR3 sequence reads: CASSLGLETEQYF. The CDR3 region has the DNA TGTGCCAGCAGTCTAGGACTAGAGACCGAGCAGTACTTC.

This chain connects TRBV5-6 to TRBJ2-3; 10 positions agree with TRBD1. Germline assignment: CDR1 SGHDT and CDR2 YYEEEE. The CDR3 totals 15 residues. V lost 4 bases to trimming and J lost 2 bases; unmatched junction nucleotides: 4. The CDR3: CASSPGQGVTDTQYF. In DNA, the CDR3 is TGTGCCAGCAGCCCAGGACAGGGGGTCACAGATACGCAGTATTTT.

The J gene is TRBJ1-1, the V gene TRBV9, with D hard to call. The CDR3 contains 12 residues. V shed 3 bases and J shed 3 bases, with 6 bases lying between them. CDR1 and CDR2 (germline): SGDLS, YYNGEE. CDR3 protein: CASSARHTEAFF. The CDR3 nucleotides read TGTGCCAGCAGCGCAAGGCACACTGAAGCTTTCTTT.

J is TRBJ1-5 and V is TRBV19, with a tentative D call TRBD1 (6 bases). V lost 5 bases, J lost 1 base, and 9 bases lay in between. Germline CDR1 and CDR2: LNHDA and SQIVND (reference sequence). The CDR3 runs to 14 residues. The CDR3 sequence: CASSVTGSNQPQHF. Here the CDR3 DNA reads TGTGCCAGTAGTGTCACAGGGAGCAATCAGCCCCAGCATTTT. Filled out from reference TRBV19 and TRBJ1-5, the complete variable domain reads DGGITQSPKYLFRKEGQNVTLSCEQNLNHDAMYWYRQDPGQGLRLIYYSQIVNDFQKGDIAEGYSVSREKKESFPLTVTSAQKNPTAFYLCASSVTGSNQPQHFGDGTRLSIL.

The gene calls are TRBV7-9 and TRBJ2-7; D could derive from TRBD1 or TRBD2 (5 bases each). Trimming stripped 9 bases from V and 5 bases from J, with 14 bases between. Germline lookup yields CDR1 SEHNR and CDR2 FQNEAQ (reference sequence). The CDR3 length is 12 residues. The CDR3 region is CASQARGNEQYF. In DNA form, the CDR3 reads TGTGCCAGTCAGGCGAGGGGTAACGAGCAGTACTTC. Drawing the rest from reference TRBV7-9 and TRBJ2-7, the complete variable domain is DTGVSQNPRHKITKRGQNVTFRCDPISEHNRLYWYRQTLGQGPEFLTYFQNEAQLEKSRLLSDRFSAERPKGSFSTLEIQRTEQGDSAMYLCASQARGNEQYFGPGTRLTVT.

The V gene is TRBV15, the J gene TRBJ1-2; a possible D gene is TRBD1 (5 bases). V lost 1 base to trimming and J lost 8 bases, with 14 bases between them. The CDR3 runs to 14 residues. Germline loops: CDR1 LNHNV, CDR2 YYDKDF (reference sequence). This chain's CDR3 is CATSRGGTSIGYTF. The CDR3, as DNA: TGTGCCACCAGCAGAGGCGGGACTTCTATAGGCTACACCTTC.